This T cell receptor (beta chain) was sequenced for a study of T cells in narcolepsy. Study-wide results and limits: Reportedly, autoreactive clonotypes were serially detected in patients' blood but not controls'. No autoreactive T cell clone sequences appeared in some memory CD4+ repertoires. Autoreactive HCRT-specific and TRIB2-specific clonotypes were marked in same-patient CSF-versus-blood CD4+ comparisons.

Germline lookup yields CDR1 LNHDA and CDR2 SQIVND (reference sequence). The CDR3 totals 13 residues. Trimming shortened V by 5 bases and J by 5 bases, and 10 bases separated the two germline ends. Clones were read by immunoSEQ multiplex PCR, and TCRdb kept only the in-frame ones, dropping some. This sample yields fewer than 35,000 clones, of which around 83% are seen a single time; approximately 0.91% belongs to the top ten. About this clone itself: Antigen: not known.

Material: CD45RA- memory CD4+ T cells from PBMCs. This sequence was found in a human donor with narcolepsy. The rearrangement uses TRBV19 and TRBJ2-1; D is ambiguous. This CDR3 is CASSQRLNNEQFF. The CDR3 DNA reads TGTGCCAGTAGTCAACGACTCAACAATGAGCAGTTCTTC.